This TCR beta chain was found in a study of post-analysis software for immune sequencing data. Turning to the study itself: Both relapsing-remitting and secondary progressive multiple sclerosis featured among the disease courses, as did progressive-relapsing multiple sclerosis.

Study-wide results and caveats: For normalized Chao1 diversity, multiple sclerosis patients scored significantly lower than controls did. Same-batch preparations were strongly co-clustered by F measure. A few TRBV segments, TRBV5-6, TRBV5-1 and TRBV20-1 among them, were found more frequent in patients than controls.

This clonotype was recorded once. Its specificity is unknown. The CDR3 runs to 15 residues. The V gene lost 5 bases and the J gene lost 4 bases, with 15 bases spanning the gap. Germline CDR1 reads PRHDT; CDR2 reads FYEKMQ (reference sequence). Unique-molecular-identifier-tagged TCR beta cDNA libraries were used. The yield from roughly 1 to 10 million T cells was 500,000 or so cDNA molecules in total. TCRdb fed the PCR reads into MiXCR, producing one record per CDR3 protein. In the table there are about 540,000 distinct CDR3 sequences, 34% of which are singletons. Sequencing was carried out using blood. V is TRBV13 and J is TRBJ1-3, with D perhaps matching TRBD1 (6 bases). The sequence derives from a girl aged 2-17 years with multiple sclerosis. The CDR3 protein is CASSPTRGLGNTIYF. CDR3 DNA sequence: TGTGCCAGCAGCCCTACTCGGGGGCTGGGAAACACCATATATTTT.